There are many counts of the clone carrying this T cell receptor (beta chain). Its antigen is unknown. The data stem from a study of read filtering for tumor transcriptome and immune sequencing. Study in general: Mean patient age was roughly 66 years, range roughly 40 to 80; approximately 17 male, around 15 female.

In germline, CDR1 is SQVTM, CDR2 ANQGSEA. This CDR3 region has 12 residues. The V and J ends lost 2 bases and 5 bases respectively, with 6 bases between them. The study, taken as a whole, reports: In IR-seq, single-read clonotypes were 70% to 85% of clonotypes but approximately 3.5% of reads.

This library used 300 to 450 ng RNA and molecular barcoded adaptors spanning alpha/delta and beta/gamma chains. One entry per CDR3 protein, called by TCRdb with MiXCR from the reads. Of about 47,000 distinct CDR3 sequences listed, about an eighth were seen once; the top ten hold 13% to 15%. This sequence was found in a donor at least 40 years old with multiple myeloma. Sequenced material: a population of CD138-negative cells sorted from bone marrow. The gene calls are TRBV29-1 and TRBJ2-2; D call uncertain. The CDR3 spells CSVEWDTGELFF. The CDR3 DNA reads TGCAGCGTTGAATGGGATACCGGGGAGCTGTTTTTT.